The 3 T cell receptor beta chains given below trace back to one sample, sequenced in a study of STAT5B mutations in CD4+ large granular lymphocyte leukemia (dated by TCRdb to 2021 to 2024). Libraries were built with the immunoSEQ multiplex PCR assay. TCRdb took over this immuneACCESS table, retaining in-frame rearrangements with V and J assigned. Such tables are incomplete; in checked studies, under half of the missing clones stem from an unresolved V gene, and the remainder is unexplained. The sample table holds roughly 32,000 clones, of which 70% to 90% were seen once. Jointly, the top ten make up around 0.41% of the sample. The sequencing sample was made of CD4+ T cells from blood buffy coats. Receptor source: a human donor in good health.

The V call is TRBV5-6, the J call TRBJ2-1; D gene ambiguous. The V and J ends lost 0 bases and 7 bases respectively, with 17 bases between them. The CDR3 runs 16 residues. Per the germline V gene, CDR1 is SGHDT and CDR2 is YYEEEE. For the CDR3, the DNA is TGTGCCAGCAGCTTGGATATACAGCCCCCTCCTAATGAGCAGTTCTTC. Protein sequence: CASSLDIQPPPNEQFF.

The genes are TRBV7-9 and TRBJ2-5, with D unresolved. Per the germline V gene, CDR1 is SEHNR and CDR2 is FQNEAQ (reference sequence). The CDR3 runs 14 residues. Trimming removed 4 bases at V and 4 bases at J, with 13 bases between. This CDR3 reads CASSYPGGRETQYF. The DNA of the CDR3 is TGTGCCAGCAGCTACCCGGGCGGCCGAGAGACCCAGTACTTC.

The chain recombines TRBV11-2 with TRBJ1-1; D ambiguous. The CDR3 sequence is 13 residues long. V was clipped by 1 base and J by 1 base, with 4 bases between them. Per germline, CDR1 SGHAT and CDR2 FQNNGV. This CDR3 is CASSLGQNTEAFF. The DNA for the CDR3 is TGTGCCAGCAGCTTAGGACAGAACACTGAAGCTTTCTTT.